The T cell receptor (beta chain) under discussion was sequenced for a study of patients and donors after allogeneic stem cell transplantation. Trimming stripped 4 bases from V and 2 bases from J, with 12 bases between. The length of the CDR3 is 15 residues. Each CDR3 protein gets one entry after TCRdb re-called the RT-PCR reads with MiXCR. The sample has about 960,000 distinct CDR3 sequences, over 15% seen once; the top ten hold 5.5% to 6.5%. Source material: blood, either unsorted or a sorted T cell fraction (not recorded which). The receptor was isolated from a human donor who was either an allogeneic HSCT recipient or a stem cell or donor lymphocyte infusion donor (not recorded which). It is not recorded whose cells these are; they may come from a transplant donor. The chain combines TRBV12-3 or TRBV12-4 with TRBJ1-5, with D unclear. CDR3 region: CASSSRRPGNQPQHF. The CDR3 region has the DNA TGTGCCAGCAGTTCTCGGAGGCCGGGCAATCAGCCCCAGCATTTT.